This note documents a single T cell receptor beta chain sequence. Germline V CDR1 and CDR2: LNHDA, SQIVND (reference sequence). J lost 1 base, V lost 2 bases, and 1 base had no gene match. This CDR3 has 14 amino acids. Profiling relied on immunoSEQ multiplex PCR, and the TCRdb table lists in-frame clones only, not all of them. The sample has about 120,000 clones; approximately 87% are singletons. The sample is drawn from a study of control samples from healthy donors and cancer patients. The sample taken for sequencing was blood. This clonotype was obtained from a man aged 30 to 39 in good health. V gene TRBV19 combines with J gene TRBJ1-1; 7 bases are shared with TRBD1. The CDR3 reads CASSIRQGNTEAFF. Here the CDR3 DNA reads TGTGCCAGTAGTATAAGACAGGGGAACACTGAAGCTTTCTTT.